A selection of T cell receptor beta chains follows, all from one sample in a study of T cells expressing NK-cell markers. With the 5' RACE reads reprocessed, TCRdb shows one record per CDR3 protein and no DNA. Its table records hundreds of thousands of distinct CDR3 sequences. The sequencing sample was made of blood T cells: a sorted CD56 or NKG2C T cell subset, CD4+ or CD8+ T cells, or bulk PBMC T cells (not recorded which). Receptors originate from a man aged 18 to 35 in good health. The CDR3 runs from the conserved cysteine through the conserved F or W.

TRBJ2-5 | TRBV2 | CASSEEGETGQYF
TRBJ2-5 | TRBV9 | CASSGRSETQYF
TRBJ2-3 | TRBV5-1 | CASSPEVRVDTQYF
TRBJ1-5 | TRBV20-1 | CSASGGAQNQPQHF
TRBJ2-7 | TRBV29-1 | CSVDLTGGDYEQYF
TRBJ2-7 | TRBV25-1 | CASSEFGLAGAYEQYF
TRBJ1-4 | TRBV5-1 | CASSGPGSTNEKLFF
TRBJ2-3 | TRBV5-1 | CASSLGGRSDPPPVSTDTQYF
TRBJ1-1 | TRBV7-2 | CASSLLGTGLLNTEAFF
TRBJ2-5 | TRBV15 | CATSRDTWSAGKEQETQYF